The rows below give T cell receptor beta chains drawn from one sample of a study of cytomegalovirus exposure and HLA in healthy donors. This table comes from immunoSEQ multiplex PCR, and its TCRdb copy is limited to in-frame clones, with some not included. The data hold about 150,000 clones, with approximately 80% observed a single time. Sequencing used PBMCs. The receptors shown here come from a middle-aged man in good health and CMV-seronegative. Each CDR3 is given with its conserved first and last residue. D genes are given only for firm matches. Rows may omit the clone size; those that give it use once, few, many or a size class.

few,TRBV27,TRBJ2-5,TRBD2,CASRAGTSKETQYF,TGTGCCAGCAGGGCCGGGACTAGCAAAGAGACCCAGTACTTC
NA,TRBV6-5,TRBJ2-7,TRBD1,CASRWTGGYEQYF,TGTGCCAGCAGGTGGACAGGGGGCTACGAGCAGTACTTC
NA,TRBV29-1,TRBJ2-2,TRBD2,CSADSGSSNTGELFF,TGCAGCGCCGATAGCGGGAGTTCGAACACCGGGGAGCTGTTTTTT
NA,TRBV2,TRBJ1-4,NA,CASSERRGTSAEKLFF,TGTGCCAGCAGTGAAAGGAGGGGGACTAGTGCTGAAAAACTGTTTTTT
NA,TRBV7-2,TRBJ2-1,TRBD2,CASSLMGGKDEQFF,TGTGCCAGCAGCTTAATGGGGGGGAAAGATGAGCAGTTCTTC
NA,TRBV27,TRBJ2-2,TRBD1,CASSRGRVGELFF,TGTGCCAGCAGCAGGGGGCGGGTCGGGGAGCTGTTTTTT
NA,TRBV28,TRBJ2-3,TRBD2,CASSLTLPGTSGSTDTQYF,TGTGCCAGCAGCCTAACTCTCCCCGGGACTAGCGGGAGCACAGATACGCAGTATTTT
NA,TRBV7-2,TRBJ1-4,TRBD1,CASSEGGTNEKLFF,TGTGCCAGCAGCGAAGGGGGCACTAATGAAAAACTGTTTTTT
NA,TRBV11-3,TRBJ1-1,NA,CASSPGGWTEAFF,TGTGCCAGCAGCCCCGGGGGGTGGACTGAAGCTTTCTTT
NA,TRBV7-9,TRBJ2-3,TRBD2,CASSQRDRPDTQYF,TGTGCCAGCAGCCAGCGGGACCGCCCGGATACGCAGTATTTT
NA,TRBV29-1,TRBJ2-3,TRBD2,CSVDRLAGGADTQYF,TGCAGCGTTGATCGGCTAGCGGGAGGCGCAGATACGCAGTATTTT
NA,TRBV7-2,TRBJ2-5,TRBD2,CASSPGTSGGLYQETQYF,TGTGCCAGCAGCCCCGGGACTAGCGGGGGCTTGTACCAAGAGACCCAGTACTTC
NA,TRBV6-5,TRBJ2-7,TRBD2,CASSYERENHEQYF,TGTGCCAGCAGTTACGAGCGGGAGAACCACGAGCAGTACTTC
once,TRBV19,TRBJ1-1,NA,CASSIGQALNTEAFF,TGTGCCAGTAGTATAGGACAGGCCCTAAACACTGAAGCTTTCTTT
few,TRBV15,TRBJ1-1,NA,CATSRAMTLEAFF,TGTGCCACCAGCAGAGCTATGACTCTTGAAGCTTTCTTT
NA,TRBV2,TRBJ1-1,TRBD1,CASIGTANTEAFF,TGTGCCAGCATAGGGACAGCGAACACTGAAGCTTTCTTT
NA,TRBV5-1,TRBJ2-5,TRBD2,CASSFGTSDSETQYF,TGCGCCAGCAGCTTCGGGACTAGCGATTCGGAGACCCAGTACTTC
NA,TRBV6-5,TRBJ2-5,TRBD1,CASSDRGRGETQYF,TGTGCCAGCAGTGACAGGGGGCGAGGGGAGACCCAGTACTTC
NA,TRBV6-5,TRBJ2-7,NA,CASRRGRVSYEQYF,TGTGCCAGCAGGCGGGGACGGGTCTCCTACGAGCAGTACTTC
NA,TRBV4-1,TRBJ2-2,NA,CASSPLERGTGELFF,TGCGCCAGCAGCCCCTTAGAACGGGGTACCGGGGAGCTGTTTTTT
NA,TRBV19,TRBJ2-7,TRBD1,CASSIQPGTGKQYF,TGTGCCAGTAGTATTCAACCCGGGACAGGGAAGCAGTACTTC
NA,TRBV10-2,TRBJ2-5,TRBD2,CASSIGLAVQETQYF,TGCGCCAGCAGTATCGGACTAGCGGTGCAAGAGACCCAGTACTTC
NA,TRBV6-1,TRBJ1-1,TRBD1,CASSEKQGGNTEAFF,TGTGCCAGCAGTGAGAAACAGGGGGGGAACACTGAAGCTTTCTTT
NA,TRBV19,TRBJ2-3,TRBD2,CASSIERTSGNTDTQYF,TGTGCCAGTAGTATAGAAAGGACTAGCGGTAACACAGATACGCAGTATTTT
NA,TRBV11-3,TRBJ1-2,TRBD1,CASSLGTGAYGYTF,TGTGCCAGCAGCCTCGGGACAGGGGCCTATGGCTACACCTTC
few,TRBV29-1,TRBJ2-1,TRBD2,CSLRGVLAGGGSMIGEQFF,TGCAGCCTCCGTGGGGTTCTAGCGGGAGGAGGGTCAATGATCGGCGAGCAGTTCTTC
few,TRBV5-1,TRBJ2-3,TRBD2,CASSATGTSGVYTQYF,TGCGCCAGCAGCGCCACAGGGACTAGCGGGGTCTATACGCAGTATTTT
NA,TRBV4-3,TRBJ2-3,NA,CASSQAGGPSTDTQYF,TGCGCCAGCAGCCAAGCCGGGGGGCCTAGCACAGATACGCAGTATTTT
NA,TRBV4-3,TRBJ2-7,NA,CASSQDATRGALYF,TGCGCCAGCAGCCAAGACGCGACAAGGGGCGCCCTGTACTTC
NA,TRBV29-1,TRBJ2-1,NA,CSVEGRRDASYNEQFF,TGCAGCGTTGAAGGTCGGCGGGATGCCTCCTACAATGAGCAGTTCTTC
NA,TRBV7-8,TRBJ2-5,NA,CASSLVAQETQYF,TGTGCCAGCAGCTTAGTGGCCCAAGAGACCCAGTACTTC
NA,TRBV5-1,TRBJ1-4,NA,CASSLWARLGEKLFF,TGCGCCAGCAGCTTGTGGGCACGGTTGGGTGAAAAACTGTTTTTT
NA,TRBV19,TRBJ1-1,NA,CASRKRNTEAFF,TGTGCCAGTAGAAAGAGGAACACTGAAGCTTTCTTT